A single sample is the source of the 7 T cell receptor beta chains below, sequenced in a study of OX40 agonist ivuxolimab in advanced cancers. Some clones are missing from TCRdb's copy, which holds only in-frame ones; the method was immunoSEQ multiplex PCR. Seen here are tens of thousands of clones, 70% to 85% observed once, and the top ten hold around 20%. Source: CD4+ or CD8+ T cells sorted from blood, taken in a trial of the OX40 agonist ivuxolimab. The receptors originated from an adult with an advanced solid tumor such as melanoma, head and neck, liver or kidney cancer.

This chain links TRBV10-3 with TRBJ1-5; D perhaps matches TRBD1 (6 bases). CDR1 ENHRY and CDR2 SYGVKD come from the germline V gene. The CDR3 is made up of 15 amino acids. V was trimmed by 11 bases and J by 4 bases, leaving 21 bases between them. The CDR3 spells CAVGPPGTPNQPQHF. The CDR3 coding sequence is TGTGCCGTCGGACCACCCGGGACACCGAATCAGCCCCAGCATTTT.

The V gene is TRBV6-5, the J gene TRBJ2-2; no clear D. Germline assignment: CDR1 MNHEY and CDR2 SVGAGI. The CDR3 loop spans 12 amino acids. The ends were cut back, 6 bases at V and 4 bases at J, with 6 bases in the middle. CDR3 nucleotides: TGTGCCAGCAGGGTTGGCACCGGGGAGCTGTTTTTT. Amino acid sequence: CASRVGTGELFF.

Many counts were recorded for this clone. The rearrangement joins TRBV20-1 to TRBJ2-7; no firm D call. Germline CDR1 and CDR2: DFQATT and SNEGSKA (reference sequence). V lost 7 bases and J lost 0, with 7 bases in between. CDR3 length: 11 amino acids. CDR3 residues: CSGASSYEQYF. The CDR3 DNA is TGCAGTGGGGCCAGCTCCTACGAGCAGTACTTC.

Written as DNA, the CDR3 is TGTGCCAGCAGCTTAGACAGCTACTACGAGCAGTACTTC. Protein sequence: CASSLDSYYEQYF. The J gene is TRBJ2-7, the V gene TRBV7-8; unclear D gene. Germline CDR1 SGHVS, CDR2 FQNEAQ. The CDR3 sequence is 13 residues long. With 1 base removed from V and 3 bases from J, the gap between germline ends came to 7 bases.

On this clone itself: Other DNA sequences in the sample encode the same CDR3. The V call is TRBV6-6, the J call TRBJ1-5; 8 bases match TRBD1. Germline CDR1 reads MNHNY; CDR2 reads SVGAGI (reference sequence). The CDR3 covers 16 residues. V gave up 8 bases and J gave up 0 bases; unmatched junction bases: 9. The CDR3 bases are TGTGCCAGCGGTATCCCACAGGGGGATAGCAATCAGCCCCAGCATTTT. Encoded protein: CASGIPQGDSNQPQHF.

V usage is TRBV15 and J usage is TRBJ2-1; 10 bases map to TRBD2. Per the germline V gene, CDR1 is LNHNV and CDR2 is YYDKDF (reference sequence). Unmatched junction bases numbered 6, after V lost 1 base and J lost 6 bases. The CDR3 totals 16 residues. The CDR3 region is CATSRAYSGGFNEQFF. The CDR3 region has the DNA TGTGCCACCAGCAGAGCCTATAGCGGGGGGTTCAATGAGCAGTTCTTC.

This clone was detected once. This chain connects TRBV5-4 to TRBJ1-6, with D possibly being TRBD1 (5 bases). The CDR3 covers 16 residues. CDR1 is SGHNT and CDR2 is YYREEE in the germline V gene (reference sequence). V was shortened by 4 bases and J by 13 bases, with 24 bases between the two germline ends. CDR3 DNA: TGTGCCAGCAGCCAAGTGGGGGATGCCGGGATAGGGCCCCTCCACTTT. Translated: CASSQVGDAGIGPLHF.